Listed here are 10 T cell receptor beta chains from one sample, sequenced in a study of blood T cell repertoires in COVID-19. Profiling relied on immunoSEQ multiplex PCR, and the TCRdb table lists in-frame clones only, not all of them. Here the sample spans some 310,000 clones, 90% being singletons. Sequenced input: peripheral blood. The receptor set was obtained from a woman aged 40 to 49 with COVID-19, enrolled during active disease.

J is TRBJ2-2 and V is TRBV29-1; 7 nucleotides match TRBD1. J lost 6 bases, V lost 4 bases, and 11 bases had no gene match. The CDR3 loop spans 15 amino acids. From germline, CDR1 is SQVTM and CDR2 ANQGSEA. CDR3 sequence: CSVVRAGGSAGELFF. CDR3 coding DNA: TGCAGCGTTGTCAGGGCAGGGGGATCGGCCGGGGAGCTGTTTTTT.

The chain uses TRBV6-5 and TRBJ2-7; the match to TRBD1 covers 9 bases. Germline V gene lookup returns CDR1 MNHEY and CDR2 SVGAGI. Trimming removed 2 bases from V and 5 bases from J; junction bases left unmatched: 10. This CDR3 has 16 residues. The chain's CDR3 is CASSYDPTGGVDEQYF. The CDR3 DNA reads TGTGCCAGCAGTTACGACCCTACAGGGGGCGTCGACGAGCAGTACTTC.

This clone showed up just once. The V call is TRBV28, the J call TRBJ1-1; D unresolved. This CDR3 contains 13 residues. Germline V CDR1 and CDR2: MDHEN, SYDVKM. V was pared by 8 bases and J by 5 bases, with 15 bases between. CDR3 in DNA: TGTGCCAGCCGGGCTCAGGCGGGTACTGAAGCTTTCTTT. Residues: CASRAQAGTEAFF.

The genes are TRBV3-1 (or the pseudogene TRBV3-2) and TRBJ2-1; D is possibly TRBD1 (5 bases). The ends were cut back, 1 base at V and 8 bases at J, with 6 bases in the middle. The CDR3 has 12 residues. Germline V gene data show CDR1 as LGHDT and CDR2 as YNNKEL (reference sequence). Here the CDR3 DNA reads TGTGCCAGCAGCCAAGTAGGGGATGAGCAGTTCTTC. Amino acids: CASSQVGDEQFF.

This chain connects TRBV9 to TRBJ2-1, with 8 positions matching TRBD1. The junction had 14 bases not matched to a gene; V was cut back by 4 bases and J by 5 bases. CDR1 and CDR2 from the germline V gene are SGDLS and YYNGEE. This CDR3 contains 17 residues. Here the CDR3 reads CASSHDRGPPLDNEQFF. CDR3 DNA sequence: TGTGCCAGCAGCCATGACAGGGGCCCCCCTCTAGACAATGAGCAGTTCTTC.

The chain carries TRBV28 and TRBJ2-3; 7 bases are shared with TRBD2. The CDR3 totals 15 residues. Trimming at V came to 5 bases and at J to 3 bases, leaving 8 bases not matched to a gene. Germline loops: CDR1 MDHEN, CDR2 SYDVKM. CDR3 sequence: CASSRGLVSTDTQYF. Here the CDR3 DNA reads TGTGCCAGCAGTCGCGGACTAGTCAGTACAGATACGCAGTATTTT.

This chain links TRBV18 with TRBJ1-2; D is undetermined. Germline CDR1 KGHSH, CDR2 LQKENI. The CDR3 consists of 15 residues. Trimming cost V 0 bases and J 4 bases, with 12 bases left between them. The DNA of the CDR3 is TGTGCCAGCTCACCACCGAGCGGGCAGGCCTATGGCTACACCTTC. Amino acid sequence: CASSPPSGQAYGYTF.

The gene calls are TRBV5-1 and TRBJ2-2; no clear D. Trimming removed 0 bases from V and 6 bases from J, with 9 bases in between. The CDR3 sequence is 14 residues long. Germline V gene data show CDR1 as SGHRS and CDR2 as YFSETQ. The CDR3 sequence is CASSLVEYSGELFF. As DNA, the CDR3 is TGCGCCAGCAGCTTGGTTGAGTACTCCGGGGAGCTGTTTTTT.

The rearrangement uses TRBV3-1 (or the pseudogene TRBV3-2) and TRBJ2-7; 9 bases agree with TRBD1. In germline, CDR1 is LGHDT, CDR2 YNNKEL (reference sequence). CDR3 length equals 14 residues. V trimming: 4 bases; J trimming: 4 bases; junction bases outside the gene matches: 5. The CDR3: CASSPGTGFYEQYF. The CDR3 nucleotides read TGTGCCAGCAGCCCCGGGACAGGGTTTTACGAGCAGTACTTC.

This clone is a singleton in its sample. The V call is TRBV6-5, the J call TRBJ1-2, with 7 nucleotides matching TRBD1. J was trimmed by 5 bases and V by 2 bases; bases with no gene match: 5. The V gene's germline CDR1 is MNHEY and CDR2 SVGAGI. The CDR3 is 14 residues long. This chain's CDR3 is CASSYEGTAYGYTF. CDR3 in DNA: TGTGCCAGCAGTTACGAAGGGACAGCGTATGGCTACACCTTC.